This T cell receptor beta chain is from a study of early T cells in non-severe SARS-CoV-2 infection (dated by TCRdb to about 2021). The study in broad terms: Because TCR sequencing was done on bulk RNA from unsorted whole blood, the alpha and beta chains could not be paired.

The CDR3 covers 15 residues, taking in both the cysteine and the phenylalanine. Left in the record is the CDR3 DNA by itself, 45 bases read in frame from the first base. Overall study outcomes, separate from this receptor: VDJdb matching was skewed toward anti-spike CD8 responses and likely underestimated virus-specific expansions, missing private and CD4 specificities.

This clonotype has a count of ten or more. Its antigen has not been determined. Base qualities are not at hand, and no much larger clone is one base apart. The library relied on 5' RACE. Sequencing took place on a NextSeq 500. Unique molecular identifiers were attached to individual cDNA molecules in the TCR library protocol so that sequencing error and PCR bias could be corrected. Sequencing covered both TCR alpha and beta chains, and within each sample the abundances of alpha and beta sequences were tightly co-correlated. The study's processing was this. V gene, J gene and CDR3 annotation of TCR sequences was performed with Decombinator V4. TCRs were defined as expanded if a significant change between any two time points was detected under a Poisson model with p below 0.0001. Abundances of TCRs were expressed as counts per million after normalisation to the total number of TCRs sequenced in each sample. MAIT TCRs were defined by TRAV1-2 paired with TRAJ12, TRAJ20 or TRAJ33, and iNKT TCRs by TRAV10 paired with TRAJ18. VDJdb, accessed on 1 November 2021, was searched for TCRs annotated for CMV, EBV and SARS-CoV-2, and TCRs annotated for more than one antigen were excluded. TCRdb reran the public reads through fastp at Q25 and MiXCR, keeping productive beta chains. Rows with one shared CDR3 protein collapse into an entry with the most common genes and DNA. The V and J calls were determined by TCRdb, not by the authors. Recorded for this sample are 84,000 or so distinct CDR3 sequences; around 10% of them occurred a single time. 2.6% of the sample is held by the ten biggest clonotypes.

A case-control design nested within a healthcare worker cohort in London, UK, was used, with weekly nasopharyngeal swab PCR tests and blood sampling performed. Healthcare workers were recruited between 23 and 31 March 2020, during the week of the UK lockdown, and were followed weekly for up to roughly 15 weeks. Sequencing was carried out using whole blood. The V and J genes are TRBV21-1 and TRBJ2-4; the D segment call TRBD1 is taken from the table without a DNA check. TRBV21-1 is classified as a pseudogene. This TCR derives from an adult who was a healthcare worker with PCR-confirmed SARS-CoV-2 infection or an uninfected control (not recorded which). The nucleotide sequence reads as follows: TGTGCCAGCAGCAAACCAGGCAGGGACAAAAACATTCAGTACTTC. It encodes CASSKPGRDKNIQYF.